This T cell receptor beta chain was captured by sequencing in a study of blood T cell repertoires in COVID-19. Background on the study: Some COVID-19 samples were acute and others convalescent; all came from the United States, Italy and Spain. T cells, B-cell-depleted T cells, or PBMCs provided the cDNA or gDNA that served as material.

Method: immunoSEQ multiplex PCR; TCRdb's copy keeps in-frame clones and lacks some. The sample holds 150,000 to 200,000 clones, 65% to 90% seen once. Germline-derived CDR1 and CDR2 are SGHTA and FQGTGA. The V and J ends lost 5 bases and 6 bases, in that order; junction bases with no gene match: 11. The CDR3 contains 16 residues. The genes are TRBV7-3 and TRBJ2-1, with 9 bases aligning to TRBD2. Sequences were obtained from peripheral blood. The receptor's source is a man in his fifties or sixties with active or convalescent COVID-19. The CDR3, as DNA: TGTGCCAGCAGCCAGATAGCGGGAGACCTAGTCAATGAGCAGTTCTTC. Amino acids: CASSQIAGDLVNEQFF.